This T cell receptor (beta chain) is from a study of blood T cell repertoires in COVID-19. Study context: Specimens from acute and convalescent COVID-19 originated in the United States, Italy and Spain. Sample material is recorded as cDNA or gDNA derived from T cells, B-cell-depleted T cells, or PBMCs.

This clone was seen just once. Authors' analysis steps: Researchers report that nucleated cell counts were estimated from reference gene primer amplification. Sequencing used immunoSEQ multiplex PCR; TCRdb keeps in-frame clones, though not all of them. The DNA was the basis for D and trimming; V, J and clone size are from that table. The sample has more than 85,000 clones, approximately 84% seen once; the top ten hold around 16%. The CDR3 sequence is 17 residues long. The V gene's germline CDR1 is MDHEN and CDR2 SYDVKM. Trimming took 2 bases from V and 2 from J; bases not matched to a gene: 8. The V call is TRBV28, the J call TRBJ2-3; 9 bases align to TRBD2. The receptor was isolated from a woman aged 60-75 years with acute or convalescent COVID-19. Sequences were obtained from peripheral blood. CDR3 coding DNA: TGTGCCAGCAGTTTAGGGGGCCTAGCGGGGAACACAGATACGCAGTATTTT. Its translation is CASSLGGLAGNTDTQYF.